This T cell receptor (beta chain) was recorded in a study of early T cells in non-severe SARS-CoV-2 infection. Researchers tagged individual cDNA molecules with unique molecular identifiers. Using its own MiXCR run on the 5' RACE reads, TCRdb lists one record per CDR3 protein. In the table there are tens of thousands of distinct CDR3 sequences, roughly 5.3% of which are singletons. V dropped 5 bases and J dropped 2 bases, with 10 bases sitting between them. The V gene's germline CDR1 is ENHRY and CDR2 SYGVKD. The CDR3 runs to 13 residues. This clonotype was recorded at least ten times. This clonotype was obtained from an adult who was a healthcare worker with PCR-confirmed SARS-CoV-2 infection or an uninfected control (not recorded which). The specimen sequenced was whole blood. This chain uses TRBV10-3 with TRBJ2-7, with a tentative D call TRBD1 (6 bases). In DNA form, the CDR3 reads TGTGCCATCAGTCTAGGACAGACCTACGAGCAGTACTTC. It is translated as CAISLGQTYEQYF.